Presented here are 22 T cell receptor beta chains from one specimen sequenced in a study of glioma-infiltrating T cells after dendritic cell vaccination. Method: immunoSEQ multiplex PCR; TCRdb's copy keeps in-frame clones and lacks some. The data contain roughly 60,000 clones, around 85% of them singletons. This sample's time point: after dendritic cell vaccination, including at tumor progression/relapse. Here the sequenced sample was blood, taken after dendritic cell vaccination. These receptors were collected from a human donor with glioblastoma.

The chain uses TRBV7-2 and TRBJ2-7; a weak D match, TRBD1 (6 bases). Trimming shortened V by 7 bases and J by 0 bases, and 13 bases separated the two germline ends. This CDR3 is 14 amino acids long. Germline V CDR1 and CDR2: SGHTA, FQGNSA. The CDR3 bases are TGTGCCAGCACCCCGACAGGCGCCTCCTACGAGCAGTACTTC. Translation gives CASTPTGASYEQYF.

There are a few counts of this clone. The rearrangement links TRBV6-5 to TRBJ2-7, with D perhaps TRBD2 (6 bases). This CDR3 region has 13 residues. Trimming stripped 3 bases from V and 3 bases from J, with 9 bases between. Germline CDR1 reads MNHEY; CDR2 reads SVGAGI. The CDR3 loop reads CASSYAGIYEQYF. Written as DNA, the CDR3 is TGTGCCAGCAGTTATGCGGGGATCTACGAGCAGTACTTC.

This clone has a single count. The V call is TRBV2, the J call TRBJ1-5, with a weak D call TRBD1 (5 bases). This CDR3 comprises 15 residues. Germline values: CDR1 SNHLY, CDR2 FYNNEI. The V end was cut by 5 bases, the J end by 2 bases, with 13 bases between. The CDR3 spells CASSPDEGGNQPQHF. DNA for the CDR3: TGTGCCAGCAGTCCGGATGAAGGGGGCAATCAGCCCCAGCATTTT. Variable domain in full (rest from reference TRBV2 and TRBJ1-5): EPEVTQTPSHQVTQMGQEVILRCVPISNHLYFYWYRQILGQKVEFLVSFYNNEISEKSEIFDDQFSVERPDGSNFTLKIRSTKLEDSAMYFCASSPDEGGNQPQHFGDGTRLSIL.

This chain uses TRBV27 with TRBJ1-5; D not certain. The CDR3 length is 13 residues. V lost 6 bases and J lost 7, with 13 bases in between. CDR1 is MNHEY, CDR2 SMNVEV, per germline (reference sequence). The CDR3 coding sequence is TGTGCCAGCAGGTCGGCATCCGGGCAGCCCCAGCATTTT. Translated: CASRSASGQPQHF.

The rearrangement uses TRBV4-3 and TRBJ2-3; TRBD2 matches at 9 bases. CDR1 LGHNA and CDR2 YSLEER come from the germline V gene. The trim removed 5 bases at V and 0 bases at J, leaving 9 bases unmatched. The CDR3 is 17 amino acids. CDR3 region: CASSSQGRGGSTDTQYF. The CDR3 coding sequence is TGCGCCAGCAGCTCCCAAGGGCGGGGGGGTAGCACAGATACGCAGTATTTT.

The chain uses TRBV4-1 and TRBJ2-7; TRBD1 aligns across 7 bases. Germline trimming cut 3 bases from V and 3 bases from J; bases unmatched to any gene: 8. This CDR3 has 15 residues. Germline values: CDR1 MGHRA, CDR2 YSYEKL. The CDR3: CASSQPPTGDYEQYF. The CDR3, as DNA: TGCGCCAGCAGCCAGCCTCCCACAGGGGACTACGAGCAGTACTTC.

This clone was seen a few times. This sequence joins TRBV2 and TRBJ2-2, with 8 bases aligning to TRBD2. V shed 2 bases, J shed 1 base, and the junction held 3 bases outside the gene matches. This CDR3 is 16 amino acids long. CDR1 is SNHLY and CDR2 is FYNNEI in the germline V gene. The DNA of the CDR3 is TGTGCCAGCAGTGAAAGAGCGGGGGAGAACACCGGGGAGCTGTTTTTT. It is translated as CASSERAGENTGELFF.

The rearrangement links TRBV7-3 to TRBJ2-7; tentative D call: TRBD2 (7 bases). The CDR3 is 13 residues long. Per germline, CDR1 SGHTA and CDR2 FQGTGA. The V gene lost 6 bases and the J gene lost 5 bases, with 14 bases spanning the gap. DNA of the CDR3: TGTGCCAGCAGTAGGGGGGGGCGCCACGAGCAGTACTTC. Its translation is CASSRGGRHEQYF.

This sequence joins TRBV6-4 and TRBJ2-1; D perhaps matches TRBD1 (5 bases). Per the germline V gene, CDR1 is MRHNA and CDR2 is SNTAGT. CDR3 size: 14 residues. The ends were cut back, 6 bases at V and 5 bases at J, with 14 bases in the middle. Here the CDR3 reads CASRLPGMDNEQFF. DNA of the CDR3: TGTGCCAGCAGGCTCCCAGGGATGGACAATGAGCAGTTCTTC.

The chain has TRBV18 and TRBJ2-5; 9 positions agree with TRBD1. Germline CDR1 is KGHSH and CDR2 is LQKENI. Trimming removed 0 bases from V and 1 base from J; junction bases left unmatched: 6. The CDR3 consists of 17 residues. The CDR3 loop reads CASSPPRGGQGQETQYF. CDR3 DNA sequence: TGTGCCAGCTCACCACCGAGAGGGGGACAGGGCCAAGAGACCCAGTACTTC. Complete variable domain (other parts from reference TRBV18 and TRBJ2-5): NAGVMQNPRHLVRRRGQEARLRCSPMKGHSHVYWYRQLPEEGLKFMVYLQKENIIDESGMPKERFSAEFPKEGPSILRIQQVVRGDSAAYFCASSPPRGGQGQETQYFGPGTRLLVL.

The V gene is TRBV6-5, the J gene TRBJ1-1, with D possibly matching TRBD1 (6 bases). V was cut by 6 bases and J by 1 base, with 15 bases left in between. The CDR3 sequence is 15 residues long. CDR1 is MNHEY and CDR2 is SVGAGI in the germline V gene. As DNA, the CDR3 is TGTGCCAGCAGGACAGGTAGTTTTCCGAACACTGAAGCTTTCTTT. Translating gives CASRTGSFPNTEAFF.

To note about this clone: The junction departs from the called germline gene at one end, perhaps through a read error. The V and J genes are TRBV7-7 and TRBJ2-1, with 8 nucleotides matching TRBD1. From germline, CDR1 is SSHAT and CDR2 FNYEAQ (reference sequence). This CDR3 is 15 amino acids long. The CDR3 DNA reads TGTGCTAGCAGCTTAGGACAGGGAGGTTACAATGAGCAGTTCTTC. Translated, it gives CASSLGQGGYNEQFF.

The J gene is TRBJ1-1, the V gene TRBV29-1, with 8 bases lining up with TRBD1. The germline CDR1 and CDR2 sequences are SQVTM and ANQGSEA. There are 14 residues in the CDR3. The V segment lost 0 bases and the J segment 8 bases; nucleotides outside the gene matches: 8. The CDR3 coding sequence is TGCAGCGTTGAAGAGGGGCCGGCAGGGGGCGAAGCTTTCTTT. Translation gives CSVEEGPAGGEAFF.

A word on this clone: At one end the junction does not follow the germline gene, possibly because of a read error. This sample includes further DNA sequences coding for the same CDR3. Here the CDR3 reads CASSLSSVNSPLHF. The CDR3 DNA is TGTGCCAGCAGCTTATCCAGCGTCAATTCCCCCCTCCACTTT. The chain recombines TRBV5-4 with TRBJ1-6, with D unclear. Germline V gives CDR1 SGHNT, CDR2 YYREEE (reference sequence). The CDR3 contains 14 residues.

The CDR3 coding sequence is TGTGCCAGCAGCTTGCAAACAGGGGGCCGGGAAAAACTGTTTTTT. Amino acids: CASSLQTGGREKLFF. V gene TRBV11-2 combines with J gene TRBJ1-4; the match to TRBD1 covers 9 bases. CDR1 is SGHAT and CDR2 is FQNNGV in the germline V gene. The CDR3 consists of 15 residues. Germline trimming cut 3 bases from V and 8 bases from J; bases unmatched to any gene: 7.

The chain combines TRBV10-3 with TRBJ2-3, with TRBD1 matching 9 bases. The CDR3 spans 16 residues. J gave up 2 bases and V 4 bases, and 7 bases lay outside the gene matches. Germline CDR1 ENHRY, CDR2 SYGVKD. The CDR3 loop is CAISALQGALTDTQYF. CDR3 sequence (DNA): TGTGCCATCAGTGCCTTACAGGGGGCCCTCACAGATACGCAGTATTTT.

V and J are TRBV9 and TRBJ1-2; 7 bases agree with TRBD1. The CDR3 length is 16 residues. Trimming at V came to 3 bases and at J to 2 bases, leaving 10 bases not matched to a gene. Germline V lookup: CDR1 SGDLS, CDR2 YYNGEE. CDR3 sequence (DNA): TGTGCCAGCAGCGCCACCCCACGACAGGGAAACTATGGCTACACCTTC. Amino acids: CASSATPRQGNYGYTF.

The chain carries TRBV11-2 and TRBJ1-1; TRBD1 matches at 8 bases. This CDR3 has 16 amino acids. V was pared by 5 bases and J by 1 base, with 9 bases of the junction left unmatched. Germline V gives CDR1 SGHAT, CDR2 FQNNGV. CDR3 sequence: CASSAHRGAENTEAFF. The CDR3 nucleotides are TGTGCCAGCAGCGCCCACAGGGGGGCTGAGAACACTGAAGCTTTCTTT.

J is TRBJ1-4 and V is TRBV6-6, with 7 positions matching TRBD1. The CDR3 runs to 16 residues. The ends lost 6 bases at V and 5 bases at J; junction bases unmatched: 12. From germline, CDR1 is MNHNY and CDR2 SVGAGI (reference sequence). Written as DNA, the CDR3 is TGTGCCAGCAGCCCCATGAGGGGGCACAGGAATGAAAAACTGTTTTTT. It yields the protein CASSPMRGHRNEKLFF.

The V gene is TRBV5-1, the J gene TRBJ1-6; TRBD1 matches at 12 bases. Germline V lookup: CDR1 SGHRS, CDR2 YFSETQ. The CDR3 is made up of 16 amino acids. V was pared by 2 bases and J by 10 bases, with 7 bases of the junction left unmatched. The CDR3 loop is CASSFQGQGAGSPLHF. The CDR3 nucleotides read TGCGCCAGCAGCTTTCAGGGACAGGGGGCTGGGTCACCCCTCCACTTT. The variable domain in full, with the rest retrieved from reference TRBV5-1 and TRBJ1-6, is KAGVTQTPRYLIKTRGQQVTLSCSPISGHRSVSWYQQTPGQGLQFLFEYFSETQRNKGNFPGRFSGRQFSNSRSEMNVSTLELGDSALYLCASSFQGQGAGSPLHFGNGTRLTVT.

The rearrangement links TRBV7-8 to TRBJ1-4, with 7 bases aligning to TRBD1. The J segment lost 3 bases and the V segment lost 6 bases, leaving 4 bases of the junction unmatched. This CDR3 region has 14 residues. Germline lookup yields CDR1 SGHVS and CDR2 FQNEAQ. Written as DNA, the CDR3 is TGTGCCAGCAGAAAGGGGGCGGCTAATGAAAAACTGTTTTTT. This translates into CASRKGAANEKLFF.

A single count supports this clone. The chain has TRBV5-1 and TRBJ2-7, with a possible D match to TRBD2 (5 bases). V was cut by 3 bases and J by 4 bases, with 23 bases left in between. CDR3 length: 17 amino acids. From germline, CDR1 is SGHRS and CDR2 YFSETQ. The CDR3 here is CASSSSVFEWRTYEQYF. CDR3 sequence (DNA): TGCGCCAGCAGCTCCTCCGTTTTTGAGTGGCGGACTTACGAGCAGTACTTC.